The sequence of this T cell receptor beta chain was determined in a study of blood T cell repertoires in COVID-19. The overall study: The analysed material was cDNA or gDNA that came from T cells, B-cell-depleted T cells, or PBMCs.

Original processing notes: Quantification of nucleated cells was approximated via reference gene primer amplification. The data were produced by immunoSEQ multiplex PCR, yet TCRdb's version contains in-frame clones alone and is incomplete. That table furnishes V, J and clone size, whereas the DNA furnished D and trimming. The sample has about 160,000 clones; around 89% are singletons. Seattle enrolled patients during active infection and tracked them longitudinally. Trimming took off 7 bases at V and 5 bases at J, with 8 bases between the two ends. Germline CDR1 MDHEN, CDR2 SYDVKM. The CDR3 totals 11 residues.

The TCR originated in a man aged 18 to 30 with COVID-19, enrolled during active disease. The source material was peripheral blood. V usage is TRBV28 and J usage is TRBJ1-1, with D maybe TRBD1 (5 bases). The CDR3 is CASTGWTEAFF. Written as DNA, the CDR3 is TGTGCCAGCACAGGGTGGACTGAAGCTTTCTTT.